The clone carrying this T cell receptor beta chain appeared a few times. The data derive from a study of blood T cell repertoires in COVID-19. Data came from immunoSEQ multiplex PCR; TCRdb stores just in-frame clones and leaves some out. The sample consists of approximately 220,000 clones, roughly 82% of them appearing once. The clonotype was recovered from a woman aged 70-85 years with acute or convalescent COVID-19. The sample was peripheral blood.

The chain's CDR3 is CASSLPPLGVYEQYF. The CDR3 DNA follows: TGTGCCAGCAGCTTACCGCCCCTAGGAGTCTACGAGCAGTACTTC. The chain links TRBV11-2 to TRBJ2-7; D remains ambiguous. Deletions cut 2 bases from V and 3 bases from J, with 14 bases between. The CDR3 is 15 residues long. Per the germline V gene, CDR1 is SGHAT and CDR2 is FQNNGV. Full variable domain (missing parts from reference TRBV11-2 and TRBJ2-7): EAGVAQSPRYKIIEKRQSVAFWCNPISGHATLYWYQQILGQGPKLLIQFQNNGVVDDSQLPKDRFSAERLKGVDSTLKIQPAKLEDSAVYLCASSLPPLGVYEQYFGPGTRLTVT.